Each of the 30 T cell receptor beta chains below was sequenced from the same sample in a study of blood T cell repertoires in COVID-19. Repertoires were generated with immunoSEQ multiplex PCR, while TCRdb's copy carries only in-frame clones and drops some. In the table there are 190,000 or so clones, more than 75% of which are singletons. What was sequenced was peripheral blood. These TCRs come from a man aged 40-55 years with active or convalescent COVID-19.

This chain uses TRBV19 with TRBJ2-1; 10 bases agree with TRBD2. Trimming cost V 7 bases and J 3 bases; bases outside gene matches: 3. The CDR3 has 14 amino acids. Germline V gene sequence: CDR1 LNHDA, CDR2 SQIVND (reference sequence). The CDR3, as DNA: TGTGCCAGTAAAGGACTAGCGGACTACAATGAGCAGTTCTTC. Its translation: CASKGLADYNEQFF.

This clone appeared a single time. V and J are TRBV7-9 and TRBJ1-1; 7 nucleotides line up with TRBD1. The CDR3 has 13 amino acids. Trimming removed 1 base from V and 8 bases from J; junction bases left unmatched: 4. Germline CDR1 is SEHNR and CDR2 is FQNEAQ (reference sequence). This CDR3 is CASSLVADREAFF. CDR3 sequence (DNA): TGTGCCAGCAGCTTAGTGGCGGACAGGGAAGCTTTCTTT.

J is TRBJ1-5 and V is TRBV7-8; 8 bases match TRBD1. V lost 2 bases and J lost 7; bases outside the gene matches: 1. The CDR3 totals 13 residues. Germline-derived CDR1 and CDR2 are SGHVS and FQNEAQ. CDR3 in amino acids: CASSLQGAQPQHF. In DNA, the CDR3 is TGTGCCAGCAGCTTACAGGGGGCACAGCCCCAGCATTTT.

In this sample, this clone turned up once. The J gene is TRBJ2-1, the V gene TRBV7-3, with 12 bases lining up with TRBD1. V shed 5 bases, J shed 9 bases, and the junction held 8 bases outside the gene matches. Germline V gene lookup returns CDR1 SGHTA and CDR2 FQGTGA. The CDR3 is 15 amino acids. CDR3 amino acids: CASSAFGTGGSEQFF. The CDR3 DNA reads TGTGCCAGCAGCGCCTTCGGGACAGGGGGCAGTGAGCAGTTCTTC.

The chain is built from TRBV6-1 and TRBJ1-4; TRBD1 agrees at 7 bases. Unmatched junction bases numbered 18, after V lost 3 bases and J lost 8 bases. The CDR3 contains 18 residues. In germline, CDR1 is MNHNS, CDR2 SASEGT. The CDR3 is CASSDGGDSASFREKLFF. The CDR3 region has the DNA TGTGCCAGCAGTGACGGAGGGGACAGTGCCTCCTTCCGGGAAAAACTGTTTTTT.

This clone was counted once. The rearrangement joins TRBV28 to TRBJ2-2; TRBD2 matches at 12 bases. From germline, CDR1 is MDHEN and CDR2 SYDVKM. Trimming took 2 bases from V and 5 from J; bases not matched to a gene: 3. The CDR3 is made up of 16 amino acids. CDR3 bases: TGTGCCAGCAGTTTAGGACTAGCGGGGAGGACCGGGGAGCTGTTTTTT. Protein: CASSLGLAGRTGELFF.

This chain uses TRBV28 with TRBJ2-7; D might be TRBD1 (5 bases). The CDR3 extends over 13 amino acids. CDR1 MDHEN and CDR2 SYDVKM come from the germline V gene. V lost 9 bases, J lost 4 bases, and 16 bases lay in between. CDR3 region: CASRQLRMYEQYF. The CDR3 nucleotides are TGTGCCAGTCGACAGCTACGAATGTACGAGCAGTACTTC.

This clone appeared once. The CDR3 DNA reads TGTGCCAGCTCCATAGACTACTCTGGGGCCAACGTCCTGACTTTC. Its protein product is CASSIDYSGANVLTF. V is TRBV27 and J is TRBJ2-6; tentatively, D is TRBD2 (5 bases). Trimming pared 8 bases from V and 0 bases from J, leaving 11 bases between. The V gene's germline CDR1 is MNHEY and CDR2 SMNVEV (reference sequence). The CDR3 covers 15 residues.

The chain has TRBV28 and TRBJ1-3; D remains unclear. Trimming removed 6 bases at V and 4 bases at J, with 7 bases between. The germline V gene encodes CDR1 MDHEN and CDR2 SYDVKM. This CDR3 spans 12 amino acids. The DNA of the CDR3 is TGTGCCAGCAGCTCCCCCGGAAACACCATATATTTT. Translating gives CASSSPGNTIYF.

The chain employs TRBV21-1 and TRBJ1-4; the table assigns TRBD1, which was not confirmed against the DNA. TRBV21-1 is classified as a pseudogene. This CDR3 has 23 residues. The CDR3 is CASSKKGTGVTKWAAPTNEKLFF. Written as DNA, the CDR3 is TGTGCCAGCAGCAAAAAGGGAACAGGGGTTACCAAGTGGGCCGCACCAACTAATGAAAAACTGTTTTTT.

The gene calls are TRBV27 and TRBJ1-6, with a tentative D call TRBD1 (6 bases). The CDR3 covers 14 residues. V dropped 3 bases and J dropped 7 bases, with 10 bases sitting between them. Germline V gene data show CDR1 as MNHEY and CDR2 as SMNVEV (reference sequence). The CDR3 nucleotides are TGTGCCAGCAGTTTTGGGGGCGGCAATTCACCCCTCCACTTT. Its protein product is CASSFGGGNSPLHF.

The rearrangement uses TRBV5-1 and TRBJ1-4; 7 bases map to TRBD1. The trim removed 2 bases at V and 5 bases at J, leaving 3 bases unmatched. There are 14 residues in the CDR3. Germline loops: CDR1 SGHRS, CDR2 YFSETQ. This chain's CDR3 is CASSFRDSNEKLFF. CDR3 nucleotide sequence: TGCGCCAGCAGCTTCCGGGACAGCAATGAAAAACTGTTTTTT.

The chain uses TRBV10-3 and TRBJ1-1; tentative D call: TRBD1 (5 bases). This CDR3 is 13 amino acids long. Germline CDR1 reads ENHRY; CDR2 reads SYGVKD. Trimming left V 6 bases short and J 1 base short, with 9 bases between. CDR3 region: CAISRTGNTEAFF. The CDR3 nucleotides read TGTGCCATCAGCAGAACAGGGAACACTGAAGCTTTCTTT.

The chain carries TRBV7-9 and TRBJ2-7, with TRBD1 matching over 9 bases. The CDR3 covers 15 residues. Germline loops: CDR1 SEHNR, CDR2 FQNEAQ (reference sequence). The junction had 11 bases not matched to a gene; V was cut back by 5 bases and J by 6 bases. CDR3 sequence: CASSESGTGIFEQYF. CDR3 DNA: TGTGCCAGCAGCGAATCCGGGACAGGGATCTTCGAGCAGTACTTC.

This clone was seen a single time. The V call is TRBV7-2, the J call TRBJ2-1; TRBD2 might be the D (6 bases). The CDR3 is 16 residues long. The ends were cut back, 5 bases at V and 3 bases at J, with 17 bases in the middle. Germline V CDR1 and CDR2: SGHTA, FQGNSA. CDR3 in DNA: TGTGCCAGCAGCGATTTAGGAGGGGCAAACTACAATGAGCAGTTCTTC. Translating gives CASSDLGGANYNEQFF.

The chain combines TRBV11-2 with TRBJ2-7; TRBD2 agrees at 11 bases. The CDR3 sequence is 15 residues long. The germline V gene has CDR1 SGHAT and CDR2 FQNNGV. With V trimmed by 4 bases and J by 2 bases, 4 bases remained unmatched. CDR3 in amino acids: CASSSSGLAAYEQYF. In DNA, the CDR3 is TGTGCCAGCAGCTCCTCGGGACTAGCGGCCTACGAGCAGTACTTC.

The CDR3 reads CASRGTGGSYNEQFF. CDR3 DNA: TGTGCCAGCAGGGGAACGGGGGGCTCCTACAATGAGCAGTTCTTC. The chain recombines TRBV6-7 with TRBJ2-1, with 7 bases matching TRBD2. TRBV6-7 is given ORF status, its function remaining uncertain. This CDR3 has 15 residues. The ends lost 6 bases at V and 0 bases at J; junction bases unmatched: 5.

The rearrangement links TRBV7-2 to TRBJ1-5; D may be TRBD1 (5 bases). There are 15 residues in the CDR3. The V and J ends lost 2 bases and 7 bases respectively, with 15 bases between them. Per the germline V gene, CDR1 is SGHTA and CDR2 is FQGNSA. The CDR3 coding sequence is TGTGCCAGCAGCTTATGGGGGGAGGGTGGACAGCCCCAGCATTTT. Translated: CASSLWGEGGQPQHF.

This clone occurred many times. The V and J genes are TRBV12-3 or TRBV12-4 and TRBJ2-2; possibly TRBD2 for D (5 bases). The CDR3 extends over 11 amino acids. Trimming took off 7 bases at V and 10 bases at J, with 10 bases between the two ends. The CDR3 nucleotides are TGTGCCAGCAACCGAGCGGCGGAGCTGTTTTTT. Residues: CASNRAAELFF.

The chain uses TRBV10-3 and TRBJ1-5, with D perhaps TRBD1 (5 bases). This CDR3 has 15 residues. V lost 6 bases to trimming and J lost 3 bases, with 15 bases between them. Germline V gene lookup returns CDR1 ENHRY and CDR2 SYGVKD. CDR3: CAIRAQGSLNQPQHF. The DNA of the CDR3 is TGTGCCATCAGAGCTCAGGGCTCCCTCAATCAGCCCCAGCATTTT.

The CDR3 sequence: CATSRGQEYGYTF. The DNA of the CDR3 is TGTGCCACCAGCAGAGGACAGGAGTATGGCTACACCTTC. The genes are TRBV15 and TRBJ1-2, with TRBD1 as a possible D gene (6 bases). CDR3 size: 13 residues. Germline V gene data show CDR1 as LNHNV and CDR2 as YYDKDF (reference sequence). V was shortened by 1 base and J by 5 bases, with 8 bases between the two germline ends.

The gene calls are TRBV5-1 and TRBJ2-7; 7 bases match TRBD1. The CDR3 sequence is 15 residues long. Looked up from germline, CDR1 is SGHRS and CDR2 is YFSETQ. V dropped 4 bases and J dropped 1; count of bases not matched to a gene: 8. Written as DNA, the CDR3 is TGCGCCAGCAGCGGGACGACAGGGAGTTCCTACGAGCAGTACTTC. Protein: CASSGTTGSSYEQYF.

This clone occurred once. As DNA, the CDR3 is TGTGCCAGCAGACGTAGCGGGGGGGTCTACGAGCAGTACTTC. Translating it yields CASRRSGGVYEQYF. The rearrangement links TRBV7-2 to TRBJ2-7; the match to TRBD2 covers 11 bases. The germline V gene has CDR1 SGHTA and CDR2 FQGNSA. The trim removed 6 bases at V and 3 bases at J, leaving 4 bases unmatched. CDR3 length: 14 amino acids.

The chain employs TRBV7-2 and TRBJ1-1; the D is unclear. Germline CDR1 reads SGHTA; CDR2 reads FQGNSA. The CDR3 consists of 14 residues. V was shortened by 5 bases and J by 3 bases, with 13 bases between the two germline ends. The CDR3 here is CASSRAGGDTEAFF. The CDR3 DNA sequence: TGTGCCAGCAGCCGCGCGGGCGGCGACACTGAAGCTTTCTTT.

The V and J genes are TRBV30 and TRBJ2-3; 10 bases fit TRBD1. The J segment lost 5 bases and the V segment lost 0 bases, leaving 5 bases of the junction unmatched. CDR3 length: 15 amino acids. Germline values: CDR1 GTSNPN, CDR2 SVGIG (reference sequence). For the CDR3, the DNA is TGTGCCTGGAGTGTACAGGGACAGGGGATAGATACGCAGTATTTT. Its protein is CAWSVQGQGIDTQYF.

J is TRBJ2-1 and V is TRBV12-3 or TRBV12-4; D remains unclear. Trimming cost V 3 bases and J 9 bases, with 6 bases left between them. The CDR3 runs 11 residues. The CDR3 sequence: CASSFLGEQFF. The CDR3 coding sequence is TGTGCCAGCAGTTTTCTCGGTGAGCAGTTCTTC.

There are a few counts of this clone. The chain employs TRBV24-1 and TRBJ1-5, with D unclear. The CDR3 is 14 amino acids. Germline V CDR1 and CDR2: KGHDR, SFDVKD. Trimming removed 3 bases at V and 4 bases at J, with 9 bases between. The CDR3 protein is CATSDGSFNQPQHF. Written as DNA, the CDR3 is TGTGCCACCAGTGATGGCTCTTTTAATCAGCCCCAGCATTTT.

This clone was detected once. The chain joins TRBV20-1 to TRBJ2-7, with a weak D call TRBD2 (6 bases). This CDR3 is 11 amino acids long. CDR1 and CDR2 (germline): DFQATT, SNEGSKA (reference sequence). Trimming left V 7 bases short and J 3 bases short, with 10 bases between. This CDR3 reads CSGEAGYEQYF. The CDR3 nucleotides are TGCAGTGGGGAGGCCGGCTACGAGCAGTACTTC.

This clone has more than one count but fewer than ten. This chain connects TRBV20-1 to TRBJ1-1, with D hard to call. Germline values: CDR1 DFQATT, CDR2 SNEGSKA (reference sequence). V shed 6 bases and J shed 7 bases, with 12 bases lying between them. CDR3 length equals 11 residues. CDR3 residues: CSADLAGEAFF. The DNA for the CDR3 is TGCAGTGCCGATCTTGCGGGTGAAGCTTTCTTT.

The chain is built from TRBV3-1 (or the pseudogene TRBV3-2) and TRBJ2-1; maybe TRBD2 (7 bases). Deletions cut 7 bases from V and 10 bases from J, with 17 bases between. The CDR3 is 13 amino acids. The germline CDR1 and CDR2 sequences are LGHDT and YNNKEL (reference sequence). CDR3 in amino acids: CASIRGGASEQFF. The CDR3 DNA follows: TGTGCCAGCATTCGAGGGGGGGCGAGCGAGCAGTTCTTC.